Listed here is a single TCR beta chain. This clone was seen only a few times. What this receptor recognizes is not known. Qualities for individual bases were not recorded, and no much larger clone is one base off. These data belong to a study of cytomegalovirus exposure and HLA in healthy donors (dated by TCRdb to the late 2010s). Some background on the complete study: In an earlier analysis of roughly 590 of the donors, 276 Gb of sequence data and some 120 million unique TCR beta sequences from roughly 190 million T cells were reported. An early release covering roughly 640 HLA-typed donors comprised roughly 300 gigabases of sequencing data and tens of millions of unique TCR sequences. Among the roughly 400 genotyped donors, around 81% belonged to the genetic ancestry cluster associated with self-reported Caucasian donors. The study was designed to test whether signatures of past pathogen exposure could be identified by cataloging public T cell receptors. The study used immunosequencing to profile the T cell repertoires of approximately 630 subjects and linked those repertoires to cytomegalovirus serostatus. Along with the roughly 710-subject first cohort, a separate validation cohort of approximately 110 different subjects was used. To predict cytomegalovirus infection status, the study brought together high-throughput TCR immunosequencing, statistical association of individual TCRs with disease status, and machine learning. In a later analysis, previously published TCR beta repertoires from 500 to 750 donors were re-analyzed and high-resolution HLA genotyping was added so that TCR occurrence patterns could be studied. Rather than drawing on any new phenotypic data, the later analysis identified candidate immune exposures from TCR beta sequences and the way those sequences occurred across donors. An earlier analysis of approximately 640 of the donors applied high-throughput TCR beta sequencing to assess whether each TCR beta V gene segment acted as functional or pseudogenic. Donor age, sex, ethnicity and CMV serostatus were compiled together with the repertoire data. Genome-wide SNP genotypes for about 65% of the roughly 670 donors were used in a later genetic analysis, which treated that subset as a discovery cohort. All discovery cohort repertoires had been generated on a single sequencing platform. HLA typing covered class I and class II loci at four-digit resolution. Typing coverage differed by locus: A, B, C, DRB1 and DQB1 were typed in roughly 629-630 donors, DQA1 in about 500, DPA1 in some 610, and DPB1 in around 440. Because of strong linkage in the cohort, roughly five DR-DQ haplotypes were treated as single units for association and clustering. On average, roughly 240,000 unique TCR beta nucleotide sequences were sequenced per donor among a few hundred genotyped donors of the cohort, with roughly a sixth of those sequences being non-productive. What the research found in general, with its limitations: In vitro tests confirmed that a few of the cytomegalovirus-associated TCR beta chains recognize cytomegalovirus antigens. According to the authors, the approach could potentially be generalized to other disease states and immunological phenotypes. Cytomegalovirus status was reported to be diagnosed by the classifier with high specificity and sensitivity in both the original and validation cohorts. The sequencing pipeline was judged likely to have produced a cluster of highly shared sequence variants as a technical artifact. In a later analysis, TCR association rates were found to vary across HLA loci, with the most associated TCRs seen for DRB1 alleles and the fewest for HLA-C alleles. Linkage disequilibrium might explain the correlated functional status among segregating V segments, but an unknown experimental factor could not be excluded. In a later genetic analysis, fewer N-insertions in productive TCRs were reported among donors in an Asian-associated ancestry cluster than the approximately 670-donor mean. This cohort had only TCR beta chains sequenced, and the lack of alpha or paired-chain data limited which features could be detected. In a later analysis, most CMV-associated TCR beta chains were found to appear HLA-restricted, with HLA associations seemingly driven largely by CMV exposure. Across donors, most TCR sequences were observed very rarely, whereas some public TCRs were present in many individuals. Because HLA typing was unavailable for some donors at each locus, only the typed subset was used in association tests. In a later genetic analysis, a missense DCLRE1C variant was associated with V-gene and J-gene trimming of TCR beta chains, and the association was replicated in an independent cohort. Sequencing depth was assumed to be roughly uniform across donors in the presence/absence analyses, though that assumption may not hold. The only immune exposure information available for the cohort was CMV serostatus. In a later analysis, HLA-associated TCR beta chains were found to be more clonally expanded and to have lower generation probabilities than equally common non-associated chains. The study gave a list of some 150 TCR beta chains associated with cytomegalovirus. A further reported finding was that TCR beta sequences accurately predicted the HLA-A and HLA-B alleles for most subjects in the first cohort. In a later analysis, several top co-occurrence clusters were reported to appear linked to parvovirus B19, influenza, CMV and Epstein-Barr virus. An earlier analysis of approximately 540 of the donors showed that most TCR beta V segments appeared in productive rearrangements either about 87% or about 30% of the time, which broadly matched IMGT annotations. Over 15 rarely observed V segments, including chromosome 9 orphons, were excluded from the earlier analysis of several hundred of the donors because counts were too low. Specific HLA alleles were associated with 16,951 TCR beta sequences at a false discovery rate of 0.05 in a later analysis. When HLA alleles, especially DR and DQ, strongly co-occurred, attributing TCR associations to individual alleles was difficult.

The library came from the immunoSEQ multiplex PCR assay. The multiplex PCR relied on a mix of 60 forward primers for TCR Vbeta segments and 13 reverse primers for TCR Jbeta segments. The CDR3 region of rearranged TCR beta genes was amplified from genomic DNA with a multiplex PCR assay. The amplified TCR beta libraries were sequenced on the Illumina HiSeq System as 87-base-pair reads. The study's processing was this. In a later analysis, some 80 million unique TCR beta chains were counted across the 500 to 700 repertoires, and approximately 9.9 million of these chains were shared by at least two donors. To remove PCR and sequencing errors, raw reads were error-corrected and collapsed into unique sequences using a nearest-neighbor algorithm that merged closely related sequences. Alignment of CDR3 sequences to IMGT reference sequences was used to assign V, D and J gene segments. For a sequence to be retained, at least a six-nucleotide match to both a V gene segment and a J gene segment was required. A rearrangement counted as productive if the CDR3 had no stop codons and remained in frame with V and J, and every other rearrangement counted as non-productive. Following IMGT convention, CDR3 was defined as the stretch from the second conserved V-encoded cysteine up to the conserved J-encoded phenylalanine. In an earlier analysis of roughly 610 of the donors, sequences lacking an unambiguous match to a single V gene segment were excluded. An earlier analysis of 500 to 600 of the donors classified V segments as functional when productive rearrangements were above 56.7% and as segregating when the standard deviation between donors was above 5%. A statistical classification framework was built to diagnose cytomegalovirus status from the catalog of TCR beta chain sequences. In a later analysis, TCR nucleotide sequences were compared against IMGT/GENE-DB human TR gene sequences so that V and J genes could be assigned. A later analysis assigned CDR3 sequences and most-parsimonious VDJ recombination scenarios with the TCRdist pipeline. In a later analysis, every TCR beta chain was defined by the combination of its CDR3 amino acid sequence and its V-gene family, and reads without a unique V-gene family were dropped. In a later analysis, 500 to 650 highly shared, low-generation-probability nucleotide sequences were removed to address suspected cross-contamination and a sequencing artifact. For each public chain, a later analysis derived a clonal expansion index from normalized ranks of inferred template counts within each repertoire. In a later analysis, generation probabilities were computed using a VDJ recombination model fitted to out-of-frame rearrangements, and the results were checked against IGoR. Hypergeometric tests were used in a later analysis to score TCR-TCR, TCR-HLA and TCR-CMV co-occurrence, with a repertoire-size bias correction applied to the TCR pairs. In a later analysis, false discovery rates were estimated by permuting HLA or CMV assignments 20 times. In a later analysis, co-occurring TCRs were grouped with DBSCAN, and TCRdist sequence similarity was added when clustering was performed within HLA-allele-positive subsets. Repertoires with fewer than 30,000 or more than 120,000 public chains were left out of co-occurrence clustering, as were about 5 repertoires with anomalous nucleotide sharing. TCRdb mirrors the immuneACCESS table, restricted to in-frame sequences. Some clones are absent from its copies; in checked studies, under half trace to an unresolved V gene, and the reason for the others is unknown. V and J calls and clone size follow that table, whereas D and trimming were derived from the DNA. The sample data list 150,000 to 200,000 clones, and about 81% of these were observed just once. Clones ranked in the top ten supply about 2.2% of the sample.

In total, over 600 healthy bone marrow donors made up the cohort. At the time of sampling, every cohort member was nominally healthy, though immune exposures that went unrecorded were likely present. The donor was CMV seronegative and was included in the group of hundreds of seronegative cohort members. Each donor provided a peripheral blood sample, and peripheral blood mononuclear cells were used for TCR beta sequencing. The Qiagen DNeasy Blood Extraction Kit was used to extract genomic DNA from the blood cell samples. Material for sequencing was PBMCs. The TCR sequence derives from a woman in her twenties or thirties in good health and CMV-seronegative.

This receptor carries the CDR3 CAARQGYEQFF. The sequence in DNA is TGTGCCGCGAGACAGGGGTATGAGCAGTTCTTC. The sequence joins TRBV2 to TRBJ2-1, and 8 junction bases match TRBD1. From a lookup of the germline V gene, CDR1 and CDR2 are SNHLY and FYNNEI. After removal of 11 bases from V and 8 bases from J, the junction retains 5 bases not matched to a gene. The CDR3 has 11 amino acids, counting the end cysteine and phenylalanine. The read is trimmed to its CDR3 DNA, 33 bases read in frame from base 1.